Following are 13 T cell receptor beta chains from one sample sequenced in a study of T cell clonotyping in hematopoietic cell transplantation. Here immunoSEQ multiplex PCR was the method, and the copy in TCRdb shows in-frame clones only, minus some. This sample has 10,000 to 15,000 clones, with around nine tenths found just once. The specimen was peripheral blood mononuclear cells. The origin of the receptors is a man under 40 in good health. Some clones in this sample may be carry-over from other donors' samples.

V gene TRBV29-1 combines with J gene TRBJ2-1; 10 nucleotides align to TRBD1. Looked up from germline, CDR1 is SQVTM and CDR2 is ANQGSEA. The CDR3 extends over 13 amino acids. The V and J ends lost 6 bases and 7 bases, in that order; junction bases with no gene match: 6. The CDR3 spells CSVRQGAVNEQFF. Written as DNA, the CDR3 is TGCAGCGTAAGACAGGGGGCAGTGAATGAGCAGTTCTTC.

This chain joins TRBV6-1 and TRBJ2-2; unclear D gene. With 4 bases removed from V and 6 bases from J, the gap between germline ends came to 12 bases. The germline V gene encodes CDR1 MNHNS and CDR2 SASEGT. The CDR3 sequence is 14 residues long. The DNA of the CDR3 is TGTGCCAGCAGTGCGACCCACCGGGCCGGGGAGCTGTTTTTT. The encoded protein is CASSATHRAGELFF.

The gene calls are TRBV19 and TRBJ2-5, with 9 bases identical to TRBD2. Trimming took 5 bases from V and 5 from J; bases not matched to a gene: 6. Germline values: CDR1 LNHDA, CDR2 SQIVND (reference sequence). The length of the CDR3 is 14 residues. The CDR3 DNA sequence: TGTGCCAGTAGTTTGCGGGGGGGAGCGGAGACCCAGTACTTC. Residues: CASSLRGGAETQYF.

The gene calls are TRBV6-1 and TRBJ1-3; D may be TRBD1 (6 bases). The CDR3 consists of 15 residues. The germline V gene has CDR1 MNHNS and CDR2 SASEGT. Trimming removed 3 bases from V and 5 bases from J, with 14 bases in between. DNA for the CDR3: TGTGCCAGCAGTGAGGGCGCGGGGGCCAGAAACACCATATATTTT. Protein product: CASSEGAGARNTIYF.

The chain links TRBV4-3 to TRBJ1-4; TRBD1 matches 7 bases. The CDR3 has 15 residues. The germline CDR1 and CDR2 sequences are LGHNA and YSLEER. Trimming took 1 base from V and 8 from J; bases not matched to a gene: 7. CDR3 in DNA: TGCGCCAGCAGCCAAGTCTCGCTGACAGGGGAAAAACTGTTTTTT. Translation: CASSQVSLTGEKLFF.

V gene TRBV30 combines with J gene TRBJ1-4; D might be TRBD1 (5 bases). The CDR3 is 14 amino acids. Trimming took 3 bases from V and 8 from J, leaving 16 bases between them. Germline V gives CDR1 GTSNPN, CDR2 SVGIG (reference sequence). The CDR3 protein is CAWSRREAGEKLFF. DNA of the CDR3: TGTGCCTGGAGCCGCAGGGAGGCCGGAGAAAAACTGTTTTTT. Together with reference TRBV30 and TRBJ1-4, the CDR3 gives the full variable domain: SQTIHQWPATLVQPVGSPLSLECTVEGTSNPNLYWYRQAAGRGLQLLFYSVGIGQISSEVPQNLSASRPQDRQFILSSKKLLLSDSGFYLCAWSRREAGEKLFFGSGTQLSVL.

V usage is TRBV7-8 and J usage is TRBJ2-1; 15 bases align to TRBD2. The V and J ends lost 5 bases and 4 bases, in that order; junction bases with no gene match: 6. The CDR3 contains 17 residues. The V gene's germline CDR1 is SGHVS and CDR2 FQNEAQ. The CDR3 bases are TGTGCCAGCAGCCGGACTAGCGGGAGGGCCGGGTACAATGAGCAGTTCTTC. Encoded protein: CASSRTSGRAGYNEQFF.

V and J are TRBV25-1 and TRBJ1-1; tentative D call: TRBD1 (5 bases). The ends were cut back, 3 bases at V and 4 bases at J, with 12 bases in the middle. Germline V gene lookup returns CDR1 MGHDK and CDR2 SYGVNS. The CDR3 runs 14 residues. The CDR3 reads CASSDPRRVTEAFF. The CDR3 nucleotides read TGTGCCAGCAGTGATCCGCGCAGGGTCACTGAAGCTTTCTTT. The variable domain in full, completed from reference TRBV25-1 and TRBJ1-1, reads EADIYQTPRYLVIGTGKKITLECSQTMGHDKMYWYQQDPGMELHLIHYSYGVNSTEKGDLSSESTVSRIRTEHFPLTLESARPSHTSQYLCASSDPRRVTEAFFGQGTRLTVV.

CDR3 DNA sequence: TGTGCCAGCAGTCAAAGCACCGGGACACAGGAGCAGTATTTT. This codes for CASSQSTGTQEQYF. This chain uses TRBV2 with TRBJ2-3; tentatively, D is TRBD1 (6 bases). CDR1 SNHLY and CDR2 FYNNEI come from the germline V gene. V shed 5 bases and J shed 11 bases, with 20 bases lying between them. The CDR3 sequence is 14 residues long.

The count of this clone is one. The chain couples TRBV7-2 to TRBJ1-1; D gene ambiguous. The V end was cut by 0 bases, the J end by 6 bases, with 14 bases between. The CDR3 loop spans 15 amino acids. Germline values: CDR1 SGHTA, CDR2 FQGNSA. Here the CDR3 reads CASSLASRQVAEAFF. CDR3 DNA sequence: TGTGCCAGCAGCTTAGCATCCCGGCAGGTGGCTGAAGCTTTCTTT.

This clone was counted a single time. Here the CDR3 reads CASSLRQGSYNEQFF. In DNA, the CDR3 is TGTGCCAGCAGTCTACGACAGGGATCCTACAATGAGCAGTTCTTC. The J gene is TRBJ2-1, the V gene TRBV2, with TRBD1 matching 7 bases. V lost 5 bases to trimming and J lost 1 base; unmatched junction nucleotides: 5. The CDR3 loop spans 15 amino acids. The V gene's germline CDR1 is SNHLY and CDR2 FYNNEI. The complete variable domain, with remaining parts taken from reference TRBV2 and TRBJ2-1, reads EPEVTQTPSHQVTQMGQEVILRCVPISNHLYFYWYRQILGQKVEFLVSFYNNEISEKSEIFDDQFSVERPDGSNFTLKIRSTKLEDSAMYFCASSLRQGSYNEQFFGPGTRLTVL.

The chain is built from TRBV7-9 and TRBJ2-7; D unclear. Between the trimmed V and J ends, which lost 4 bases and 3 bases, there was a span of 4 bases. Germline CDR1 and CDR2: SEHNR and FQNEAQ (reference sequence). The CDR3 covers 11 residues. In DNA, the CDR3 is TGTGCCAGCAGCTATAACTACGAGCAGTACTTC. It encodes CASSYNYEQYF.

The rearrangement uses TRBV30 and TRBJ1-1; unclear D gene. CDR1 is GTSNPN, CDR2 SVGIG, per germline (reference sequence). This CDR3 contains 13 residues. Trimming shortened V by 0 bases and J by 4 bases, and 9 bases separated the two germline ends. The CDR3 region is CAWSVLFSTEAFF. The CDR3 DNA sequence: TGTGCCTGGAGTGTACTATTTAGCACTGAAGCTTTCTTT. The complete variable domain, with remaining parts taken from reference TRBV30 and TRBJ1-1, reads SQTIHQWPATLVQPVGSPLSLECTVEGTSNPNLYWYRQAAGRGLQLLFYSVGIGQISSEVPQNLSASRPQDRQFILSSKKLLLSDSGFYLCAWSVLFSTEAFFGQGTRLTVV.